This T cell receptor beta chain appears in the sequencing data of a study of TIL therapy for anti-PD-1-resistant metastatic lung cancer. The overall study: Tumors carried a median about 1.6 non-synonymous mutations per megabase.

Sequencing used immunoSEQ v3. TCRdb's copy holds only in-frame clones and misses some; the assay was immunoSEQ multiplex PCR. This sample has roughly 46,000 clones, with 65% to 90% found just once. As to time point: pre-treatment sample, taken before nivolumab and TIL therapy. Between the trimmed V and J ends, which lost 0 bases and 4 bases, there was a span of 15 bases. The CDR3 sequence is 16 residues long. Germline CDR1 SEHNR, CDR2 FQNEAQ (reference sequence). This clonotype was obtained from a person aged 25-85 years with non-small cell lung cancer. The sequences come from blood, collected at baseline. The gene calls are TRBV7-9 and TRBJ1-2; TRBD1 is a possible D gene (5 bases). CDR3 sequence (DNA): TGTGCCAGCAGCTTAGCGGGCGCGGGGGTTCCCTATGGCTACACCTTC. This translates into CASSLAGAGVPYGYTF.